The 14 T cell receptor beta chains reported below all come from one sample, sequenced in a study of yellow fever vaccine responses in identical twins. TCRdb fed the RT-PCR reads into MiXCR, producing one record per CDR3 protein. This table has approximately 16,000 distinct CDR3 sequences, about four fifths appearing once. Here the sequenced sample was T cells from blood (PBMCs), unsorted or a sorted subset (not recorded which), taken before or after yellow fever vaccination (not recorded which). Receptor source: a woman aged 18-29 years who received the yellow fever vaccine.

V gene TRBV7-2 combines with J gene TRBJ2-1; D gene uncertain. Germline lookup yields CDR1 SGHTA and CDR2 FQGNSA. The CDR3 runs 12 residues. V gave up 3 bases and J gave up 9 bases, with 9 bases separating them. CDR3 sequence (DNA): TGTGCCAGCAGCTTCCCTAGTACTGAGCAGTTCTTC. Protein sequence: CASSFPSTEQFF.

V usage is TRBV11-3 and J usage is TRBJ1-1, with D maybe TRBD1 (5 bases). Germline-derived CDR1 and CDR2 are SGHNT and YENEEA. Deletions cut 5 bases from V and 1 base from J, with 14 bases between. CDR3 size: 15 residues. In nucleotides, the CDR3 is TGTGCCAGCAGCCGCGGGGCTATTGGGAACACTGAAGCTTTCTTT. The encoded protein is CASSRGAIGNTEAFF.

The gene calls are TRBV21-1 and TRBJ2-5; the table's D call, TRBD2, has no DNA check behind it. TRBV21-1 is an annotated pseudogene. The CDR3 extends over 15 amino acids. CDR3 loop: CARRSGRLPQETQYF. In nucleotides, the CDR3 is TGTGCCAGACGTAGCGGGAGGCTACCCCAAGAGACCCAGTACTTC.

The rearrangement joins TRBV3-1 to TRBJ2-5; 10 bases agree with TRBD2. CDR3 length: 14 residues. The ends lost 4 bases at V and 4 bases at J; junction bases unmatched: 3. The germline V gene encodes CDR1 LGHDT and CDR2 YNNKEL (reference sequence). CDR3 sequence reads: CASSPSGGGETQYF. The CDR3 region has the DNA TGTGCCAGCAGCCCCAGCGGGGGGGGAGAGACCCAGTACTTC.

This rearrangement joins TRBV7-9 to TRBJ2-3; D not resolved. The CDR3 has 17 residues. V was cut by 2 bases and J by 4 bases, with 19 bases left in between. Germline assignment: CDR1 SEHNR and CDR2 FQNEAQ (reference sequence). The CDR3 DNA reads TGTGCCAGCAGCTTAAGGTCTAATGGAGTGGGGTCAGATACGCAGTATTTT. Its translation: CASSLRSNGVGSDTQYF.

This chain uses TRBV4-2 with TRBJ2-1; D might be TRBD1 or TRBD2, each matching 5 bases. Germline CDR1 is LGHNA and CDR2 is YNFKEQ. The CDR3 is 16 residues long. Trimming removed 1 base from V and 8 bases from J, with 18 bases in between. The CDR3 region is CASSQAIAWGQDEQFF. The CDR3 DNA reads as TGTGCCAGCAGCCAAGCGATAGCGTGGGGCCAGGATGAGCAGTTCTTC.

The rearrangement joins TRBV24-1 to TRBJ2-7; D is perhaps TRBD2 (6 bases). Trimming shortened V by 4 bases and J by 6 bases, and 15 bases separated the two germline ends. CDR1 is KGHDR, CDR2 SFDVKD, per germline. The CDR3 is 14 residues long. In DNA form, the CDR3 reads TGTGCCACCAGTGACCACCGGGACTCCAGCGAGCAGTACTTC. The encoded protein is CATSDHRDSSEQYF.

The genes are TRBV7-9 and TRBJ1-1; no clear D gene. CDR3 length: 13 amino acids. V lost 4 bases and J 5 bases, leaving 11 bases between the germline ends. Per the germline V gene, CDR1 is SEHNR and CDR2 is FQNEAQ (reference sequence). The CDR3 reads CASSSGVETEAFF. Written as DNA, the CDR3 is TGTGCCAGCAGCTCCGGGGTGGAGACTGAAGCTTTCTTT.

V usage is TRBV5-1 and J usage is TRBJ2-1; 10 nucleotides agree with TRBD2. Germline CDR1 reads SGHRS; CDR2 reads YFSETQ. The V segment lost 5 bases and the J segment 7 bases; nucleotides outside the gene matches: 3. The CDR3 extends over 13 amino acids. CDR3 sequence (DNA): TGCGCCAGCAGTATAGCGGGAGGAAATGAGCAGTTCTTC. Protein: CASSIAGGNEQFF.

The V and J genes are TRBV19 and TRBJ2-1, with D unresolved. V was clipped by 5 bases and J by 5 bases, with 16 bases between them. This CDR3 comprises 15 residues. Germline V CDR1 and CDR2: LNHDA, SQIVND (reference sequence). The CDR3 spells CASSYTDSNHNEQFF. In DNA, the CDR3 is TGTGCCAGTAGTTACACCGACTCCAACCACAATGAGCAGTTCTTC.

V gene TRBV5-4 combines with J gene TRBJ2-1; maybe TRBD2 (7 bases). V was cut by 2 bases and J by 7 bases, with 13 bases left in between. CDR3 length: 14 amino acids. Germline values: CDR1 SGHNT, CDR2 YYREEE (reference sequence). CDR3 protein: CASSFRGGGNEQFF. The CDR3 DNA is TGTGCCAGCAGCTTCCGAGGGGGGGGTAATGAGCAGTTCTTC.

This chain uses TRBV21-1 with TRBJ2-7; the table calls TRBD2, which could not be checked here. TRBV21-1 is flagged as a pseudogene. The CDR3 length is 13 residues. The CDR3 region has the DNA TGTGCCAGCACTCGGACTCGGGACTACGAGCAGTACTTC. Its protein is CASTRTRDYEQYF.

In DNA, the CDR3 is TGTGCCAGCAGAGGGAGTACCAAAAACATTCAGTACTTC. It encodes CASRGSTKNIQYF. The chain is built from TRBV5-6 and TRBJ2-4, with D maybe TRBD2 (5 bases). Germline V gene data show CDR1 as SGHDT and CDR2 as YYEEEE. V dropped 5 bases and J dropped 2 bases, with 8 bases sitting between them. The CDR3 consists of 13 residues.

The V and J genes are TRBV18 and TRBJ2-1; no clear D. The CDR3 sequence is 13 residues long. Trimming stripped 3 bases from V and 0 bases from J, with 3 bases between. Germline lookup yields CDR1 KGHSH and CDR2 LQKENI. The CDR3 nucleotides are TGTGCCAGCTCACCTAGCTCCTACAATGAGCAGTTCTTC. Translated, it gives CASSPSSYNEQFF.